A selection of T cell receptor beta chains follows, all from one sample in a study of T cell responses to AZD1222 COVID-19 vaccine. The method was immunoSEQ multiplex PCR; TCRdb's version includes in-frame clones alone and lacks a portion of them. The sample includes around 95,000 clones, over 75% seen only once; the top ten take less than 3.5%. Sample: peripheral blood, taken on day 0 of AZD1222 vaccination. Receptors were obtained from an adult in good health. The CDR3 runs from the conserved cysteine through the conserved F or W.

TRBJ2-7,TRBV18,CASSPPGQPYEQYF
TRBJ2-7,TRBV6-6,CASSYSTISYEQYF
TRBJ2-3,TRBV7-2,CASSFGTGYTDTQYF
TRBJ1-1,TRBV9,CASSPGQGLMNTEAFF
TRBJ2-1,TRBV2,CASTPQGYEQFF
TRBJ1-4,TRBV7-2,CASSLGGAYNEKLFF
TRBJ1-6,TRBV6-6,CASSYSIPGVSPLHF
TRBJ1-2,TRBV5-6,CASSLDQGADYGYTF
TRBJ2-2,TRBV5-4,CASSSRDRVTGELFF
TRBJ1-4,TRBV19,CASSILGRNEKLFF
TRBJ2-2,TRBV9,CASSVGQVNTGELFF
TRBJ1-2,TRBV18,CASSPMTADLNYGYTF
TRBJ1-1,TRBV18,CASSPGTGDTSYTEAFF
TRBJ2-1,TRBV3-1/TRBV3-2,CASHSGTSFLSQGGQFF
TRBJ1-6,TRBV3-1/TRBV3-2,CASSQTSRGNLHF